The 20 T cell receptor beta chains below all came from one sample that was sequenced in a study of T cell repertoires in ileal Crohn's disease. Sequencing used immunoSEQ multiplex PCR; TCRdb keeps in-frame clones, though not all of them. This table holds roughly 29,000 clones, over 75% found once. Input material: ileal tissue. These TCRs come from an adult with Crohn's disease.

The chain is built from TRBV7-2 and TRBJ1-2; TRBD1 matches at 7 bases. Germline CDR1 reads SGHTA; CDR2 reads FQGNSA. V was clipped by 3 bases and J by 1 base; unmatched bases: 5. This CDR3 has 15 amino acids. The CDR3 DNA is TGTGCCAGCAGCTTCCGGGACAGCTTTAACTATGGCTACACCTTC. It codes for CASSFRDSFNYGYTF.

The CDR3 loop is CATSTGGGEKLFF. The CDR3, as DNA: TGTGCCACCAGCACAGGGGGAGGAGAAAAACTGTTTTTT. The chain uses TRBV15 and TRBJ1-4; 7 bases agree with TRBD1. The CDR3 length is 13 residues. With V trimmed by 4 bases and J by 8 bases, 4 bases remained unmatched. The germline gives CDR1 LNHNV, CDR2 YYDKDF (reference sequence). The full variable domain, rest sourced from reference TRBV15 and TRBJ1-4, is DAMVIQNPRYQVTQFGKPVTLSCSQTLNHNVMYWYQQKSSQAPKLLFHYYDKDFNNEADTPDNFQSRRPNTSFCFLDIRSPGLGDTAMYLCATSTGGGEKLFFGSGTQLSVL.

The J gene is TRBJ1-2, the V gene TRBV6-1; 7 bases match TRBD1. Germline lookup yields CDR1 MNHNS and CDR2 SASEGT. The CDR3 runs to 13 residues. Trimming removed 7 bases from V and 6 bases from J; junction bases left unmatched: 8. The CDR3 DNA reads as TGTGCCAGCACCGAAAAGGGGGCCAATGGCTACACCTTC. This encodes CASTEKGANGYTF.

The chain carries TRBV7-8 and TRBJ1-1; a weak D match, TRBD1 (6 bases). V was pared by 2 bases and J by 6 bases, with 16 bases between. Looked up from germline, CDR1 is SGHVS and CDR2 is FQNEAQ. This CDR3 comprises 15 residues. The DNA for the CDR3 is TGTGCCAGCAGCTTAATTCAGGGGATAGGTGCTGAAGCTTTCTTT. This sequence encodes CASSLIQGIGAEAFF. The complete variable domain, with remaining parts taken from reference TRBV7-8 and TRBJ1-1, reads GAGVSQSPRYKVAKRGQDVALRCDPISGHVSLFWYQQALGQGPEFLTYFQNEAQLDKSGLPSDRFFAERPEGSVSTLKIQRTQQEDSAVYLCASSLIQGIGAEAFFGQGTRLTVV.

J is TRBJ2-1 and V is TRBV5-6; no clear D. In germline, CDR1 is SGHDT, CDR2 YYEEEE. The CDR3 totals 14 residues. The germline V and J ends were trimmed by 0 bases and 0 bases, with 4 bases remaining between them. The CDR3 is CASSLAYSYNEQFF. The CDR3 coding sequence is TGTGCCAGCAGCTTGGCTTACTCCTACAATGAGCAGTTCTTC.

This clone appeared once. The chain uses TRBV2 and TRBJ2-7; 7 bases map to TRBD2. The CDR3 is 13 amino acids. Germline V gives CDR1 SNHLY, CDR2 FYNNEI. J was trimmed by 3 bases and V by 6 bases; bases with no gene match: 5. The CDR3 sequence: CASRPSGLYEQYF. For the CDR3, the DNA is TGTGCCAGCAGACCTAGCGGCCTCTACGAGCAGTACTTC.

The chain combines TRBV7-9 with TRBJ2-1, with D possibly TRBD2 on 5 matching bases. The CDR3 has 14 amino acids. Trimming removed 5 bases at V and 7 bases at J, with 15 bases between. CDR1 SEHNR and CDR2 FQNEAQ come from the germline V gene (reference sequence). This chain's CDR3 is CASSPGNPRNEQFF. CDR3 bases: TGTGCCAGCAGCCCCGGGAACCCGCGAAATGAGCAGTTCTTC.

The rearrangement uses TRBV19 and TRBJ2-3; 8 nucleotides agree with TRBD1. Germline V CDR1 and CDR2: LNHDA, SQIVND (reference sequence). Losses at the gene ends were 4 bases for V and 1 base for J; bases not matched to a gene: 7. CDR3 length equals 16 residues. The CDR3 region is CASSRQAGGRTDTQYF. For the CDR3, the DNA is TGTGCCAGTAGTAGGCAAGCAGGGGGCCGCACAGATACGCAGTATTTT.

The chain has TRBV30 and TRBJ1-1; 7 bases are a match to TRBD1. V was clipped by 0 bases and J by 5 bases; unmatched bases: 3. Germline V CDR1 and CDR2: GTSNPN, SVGIG (reference sequence). The CDR3 has 13 amino acids. CDR3 amino acids: CAWSVGTATEAFF. CDR3 DNA sequence: TGTGCCTGGAGTGTCGGGACAGCAACTGAAGCTTTCTTT.

The chain employs TRBV5-1 and TRBJ2-2, with TRBD1 matching 9 bases. The CDR3 consists of 15 residues. After removal of 6 bases from V and 5 bases from J, the junction contained 8 bases not matched to a gene. Germline CDR1 reads SGHRS; CDR2 reads YFSETQ. DNA of the CDR3: TGCGCCAGCACCACAGGGGGCGCGAGAACCGGGGAGCTGTTTTTT. Translation gives CASTTGGARTGELFF.

The chain has TRBV7-3 and TRBJ2-7; 9 bases are shared with TRBD1. The V segment lost 5 bases and the J segment 5 bases; nucleotides outside the gene matches: 7. Per the germline V gene, CDR1 is SGHTA and CDR2 is FQGTGA. This CDR3 spans 14 amino acids. As DNA, the CDR3 is TGTGCCAGCAGCCTAGGGACAGGGACCAACGAGCAGTACTTC. It is translated as CASSLGTGTNEQYF. Together with reference TRBV7-3 and TRBJ2-7, the CDR3 gives the full variable domain: GAGVSQTPSNKVTEKGKYVELRCDPISGHTALYWYRQSLGQGPEFLIYFQGTGAADDSGLPNDRFFAVRPEGSVSTLKIQRTERGDSAVYLCASSLGTGTNEQYFGPGTRLTVT.

The chain couples TRBV10-3 to TRBJ2-2; TRBD1 agrees at 8 bases. V lost 2 bases and J lost 4; bases outside the gene matches: 6. This CDR3 contains 16 residues. CDR1 is ENHRY and CDR2 is SYGVKD in the germline V gene. Written as DNA, the CDR3 is TGTGCCATCAGTGAGCCCAAACAGGGGGTCACCGGGGAGCTGTTTTTT. This translates into CAISEPKQGVTGELFF.

V gene TRBV15 combines with J gene TRBJ2-6; a possible D gene is TRBD1 (5 bases). This CDR3 is 18 amino acids long. Germline V gives CDR1 LNHNV, CDR2 YYDKDF (reference sequence). The V gene lost 2 bases and the J gene lost 1 base, with 15 bases spanning the gap. The chain's CDR3 is CATSRLPSRESGANVLTF. The CDR3 nucleotides are TGTGCCACCAGCAGACTGCCCAGCAGGGAATCTGGGGCCAACGTCCTGACTTTC.

The chain employs TRBV5-1 and TRBJ2-3; TRBD2 aligns across 7 bases. V lost 2 bases to trimming and J lost 2 bases; unmatched junction nucleotides: 14. In germline, CDR1 is SGHRS, CDR2 YFSETQ. The CDR3 sequence is 18 residues long. CDR3 nucleotides: TGCGCCAGCAGCTTCGGTGGTCTCGCGGGGGTATTCACAGATACGCAGTATTTT. Amino acid sequence: CASSFGGLAGVFTDTQYF.

This clone was counted a single time. This chain connects TRBV27 to TRBJ2-6; the D gene is possibly TRBD2 (7 bases). The CDR3 covers 17 residues. V lost 4 bases and J lost 1, with 14 bases in between. Looked up from germline, CDR1 is MNHEY and CDR2 is SMNVEV (reference sequence). This CDR3 is CASSSRGGGSGANVLTF. CDR3 bases: TGTGCCAGCAGTTCCCGGGGAGGGGGGTCTGGGGCCAACGTCCTGACTTTC.

The CDR3 here is CASSDRRGTSQYF. The CDR3 DNA reads as TGTGCCAGCAGTGACCGGCGGGGGACCTCCCAGTACTTC. V gene TRBV6-1 combines with J gene TRBJ2-7; the match to TRBD2 covers 7 bases. After removal of 3 bases from V and 10 bases from J, the junction contained 9 bases not matched to a gene. CDR1 and CDR2 (germline): MNHNS, SASEGT. The CDR3 extends over 13 amino acids.

The rearrangement joins TRBV10-3 to TRBJ2-2; D gene unclear. With 3 bases removed from V and 8 bases from J, the gap between germline ends came to 7 bases. The CDR3 sequence is 12 residues long. The V gene's germline CDR1 is ENHRY and CDR2 SYGVKD. The CDR3 loop is CAISDLGGELFF. The CDR3, as DNA: TGTGCCATCAGTGACCTCGGGGGGGAGCTGTTTTTT.

The chain joins TRBV27 to TRBJ2-1; TRBD2 aligns across 9 bases. Looked up from germline, CDR1 is MNHEY and CDR2 is SMNVEV (reference sequence). Losses at the gene ends were 2 bases for V and 10 bases for J; bases not matched to a gene: 6. CDR3 length: 14 amino acids. As DNA, the CDR3 is TGTGCCAGCAGTTTACGGGGACTAGCCGGAGAGCAGTTCTTC. Translation gives CASSLRGLAGEQFF.

The chain has TRBV30 and TRBJ1-5; D is uncertain. This CDR3 contains 14 residues. The ends were cut back, 0 bases at V and 1 base at J, with 7 bases in the middle. Per the germline V gene, CDR1 is GTSNPN and CDR2 is SVGIG (reference sequence). CDR3 protein: CAWSVPVSNQPQHF. CDR3 sequence (DNA): TGTGCCTGGAGTGTTCCTGTGAGCAATCAGCCCCAGCATTTT. Full variable domain (remainder filled in from reference TRBV30 and TRBJ1-5): SQTIHQWPATLVQPVGSPLSLECTVEGTSNPNLYWYRQAAGRGLQLLFYSVGIGQISSEVPQNLSASRPQDRQFILSSKKLLLSDSGFYLCAWSVPVSNQPQHFGDGTRLSIL.

J is TRBJ2-1 and V is TRBV27, with 8 bases lining up with TRBD1. The germline gives CDR1 MNHEY, CDR2 SMNVEV (reference sequence). The CDR3 is 15 amino acids. Unmatched junction bases numbered 11, after V lost 4 bases and J lost 9 bases. This chain's CDR3 is CASSSGDRMKPEQFF. CDR3 DNA sequence: TGTGCCAGCAGTTCCGGGGACAGGATGAAGCCTGAGCAGTTCTTC.